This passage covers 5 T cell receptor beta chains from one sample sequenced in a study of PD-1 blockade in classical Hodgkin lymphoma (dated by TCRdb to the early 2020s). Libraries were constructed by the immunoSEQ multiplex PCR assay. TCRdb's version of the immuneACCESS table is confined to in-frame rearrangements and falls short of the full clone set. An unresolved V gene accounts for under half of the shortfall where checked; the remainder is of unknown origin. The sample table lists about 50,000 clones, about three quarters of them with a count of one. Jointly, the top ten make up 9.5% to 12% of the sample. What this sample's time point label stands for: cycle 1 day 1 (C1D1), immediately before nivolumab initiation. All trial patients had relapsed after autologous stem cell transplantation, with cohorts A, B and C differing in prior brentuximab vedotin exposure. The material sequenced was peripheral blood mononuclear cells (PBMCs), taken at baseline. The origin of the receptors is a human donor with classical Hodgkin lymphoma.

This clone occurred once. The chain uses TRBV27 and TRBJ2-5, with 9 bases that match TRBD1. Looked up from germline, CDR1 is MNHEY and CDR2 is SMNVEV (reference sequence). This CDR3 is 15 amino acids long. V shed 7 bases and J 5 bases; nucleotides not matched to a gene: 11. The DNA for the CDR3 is TGTGCCAGCAACGCCGGACAGGGGAATTGGGAGACCCAGTACTTC. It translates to CASNAGQGNWETQYF.

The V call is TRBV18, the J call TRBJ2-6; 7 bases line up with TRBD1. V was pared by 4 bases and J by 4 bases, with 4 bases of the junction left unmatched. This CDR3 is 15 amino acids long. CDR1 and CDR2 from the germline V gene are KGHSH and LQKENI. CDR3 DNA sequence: TGTGCCAGCTCACAGACAGGGCTAGGGGCCAACGTCCTGACTTTC. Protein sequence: CASSQTGLGANVLTF.

This CDR3 reads CASSFNLGRETEAFF. Written as DNA, the CDR3 is TGTGCCAGCAGCTTTAATTTAGGGAGAGAGACTGAAGCTTTCTTT. The chain joins TRBV5-6 to TRBJ1-1, with no clear D. Germline V CDR1 and CDR2: SGHDT, YYEEEE. CDR3 length: 15 amino acids. The V and J ends lost 2 bases and 5 bases respectively, with 16 bases between them.

The CDR3 sequence is CASSMQLTGQETQYF. CDR3 bases: TGTGCCAGTAGTATGCAGTTGACAGGTCAAGAGACCCAGTACTTC. This rearrangement joins TRBV19 to TRBJ2-5; D may be TRBD1 (6 bases). This CDR3 is built from 15 residues. The germline gives CDR1 LNHDA, CDR2 SQIVND (reference sequence). V was trimmed by 3 bases and J by 2 bases, leaving 13 bases between them.

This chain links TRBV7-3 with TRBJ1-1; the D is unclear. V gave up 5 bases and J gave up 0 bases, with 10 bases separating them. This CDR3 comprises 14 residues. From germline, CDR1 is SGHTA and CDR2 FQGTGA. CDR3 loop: CASSPAIMNTEAFF. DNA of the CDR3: TGTGCCAGCAGCCCCGCTATAATGAACACTGAAGCTTTCTTT.